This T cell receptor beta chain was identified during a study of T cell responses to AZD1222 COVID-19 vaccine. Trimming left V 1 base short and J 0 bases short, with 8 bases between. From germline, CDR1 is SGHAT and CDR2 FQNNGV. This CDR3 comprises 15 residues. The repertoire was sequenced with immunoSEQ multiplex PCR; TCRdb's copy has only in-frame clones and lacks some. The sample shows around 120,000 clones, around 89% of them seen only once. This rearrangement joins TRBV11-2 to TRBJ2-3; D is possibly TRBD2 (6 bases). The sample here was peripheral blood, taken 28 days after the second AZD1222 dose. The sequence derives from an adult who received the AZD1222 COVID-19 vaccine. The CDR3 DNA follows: TGTGCCAGCAGCTTAGTGGGGGGTAGCACAGATACGCAGTATTTT. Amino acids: CASSLVGGSTDTQYF.